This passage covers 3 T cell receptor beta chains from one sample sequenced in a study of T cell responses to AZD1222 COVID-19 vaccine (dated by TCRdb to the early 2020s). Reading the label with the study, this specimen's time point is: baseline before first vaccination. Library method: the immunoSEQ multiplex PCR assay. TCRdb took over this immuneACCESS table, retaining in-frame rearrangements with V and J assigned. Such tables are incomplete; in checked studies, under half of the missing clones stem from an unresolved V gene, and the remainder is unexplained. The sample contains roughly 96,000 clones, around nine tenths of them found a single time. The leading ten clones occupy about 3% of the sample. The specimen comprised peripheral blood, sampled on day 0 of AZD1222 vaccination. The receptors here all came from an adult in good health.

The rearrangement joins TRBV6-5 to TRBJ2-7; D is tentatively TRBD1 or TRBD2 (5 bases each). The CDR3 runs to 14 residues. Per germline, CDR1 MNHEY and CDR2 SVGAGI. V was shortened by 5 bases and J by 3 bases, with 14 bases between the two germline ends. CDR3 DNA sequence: TGTGCCAGCAGTCTCTGGGGGTACCGCTACGAGCAGTACTTC. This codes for CASSLWGYRYEQYF.

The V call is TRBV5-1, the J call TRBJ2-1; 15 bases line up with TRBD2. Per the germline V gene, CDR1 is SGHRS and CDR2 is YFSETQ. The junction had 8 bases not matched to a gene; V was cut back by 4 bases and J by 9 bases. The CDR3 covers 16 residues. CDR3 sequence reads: CASSLGLAGGYGEQFF. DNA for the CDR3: TGCGCCAGCAGCCTGGGACTAGCGGGAGGTTATGGTGAGCAGTTCTTC.

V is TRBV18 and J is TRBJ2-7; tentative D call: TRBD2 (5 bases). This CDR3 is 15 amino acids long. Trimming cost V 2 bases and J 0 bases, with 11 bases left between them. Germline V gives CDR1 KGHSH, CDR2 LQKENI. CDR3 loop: CASSPEADSSYEQYF. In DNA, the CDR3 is TGTGCCAGCTCACCAGAAGCGGATAGCTCCTACGAGCAGTACTTC.